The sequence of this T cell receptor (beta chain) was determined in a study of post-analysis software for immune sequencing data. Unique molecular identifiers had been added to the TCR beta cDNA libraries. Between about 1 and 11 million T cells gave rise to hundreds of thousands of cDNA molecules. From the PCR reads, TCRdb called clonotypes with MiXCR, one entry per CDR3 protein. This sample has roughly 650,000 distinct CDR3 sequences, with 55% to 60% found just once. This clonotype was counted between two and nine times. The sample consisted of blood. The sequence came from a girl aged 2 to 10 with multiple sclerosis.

CDR3 in amino acids: CASSLRRVFEETQYF. As DNA, the CDR3 is TGCGCCAGCAGCTTGAGACGAGTATTCGAAGAGACCCAGTACTTC. The V gene is TRBV5-1, the J gene TRBJ2-5; no clear D. The CDR3 loop spans 15 amino acids. Germline assignment: CDR1 SGHRS and CDR2 YFSETQ. With 1 base removed from V and 3 bases from J, the gap between germline ends came to 13 bases.